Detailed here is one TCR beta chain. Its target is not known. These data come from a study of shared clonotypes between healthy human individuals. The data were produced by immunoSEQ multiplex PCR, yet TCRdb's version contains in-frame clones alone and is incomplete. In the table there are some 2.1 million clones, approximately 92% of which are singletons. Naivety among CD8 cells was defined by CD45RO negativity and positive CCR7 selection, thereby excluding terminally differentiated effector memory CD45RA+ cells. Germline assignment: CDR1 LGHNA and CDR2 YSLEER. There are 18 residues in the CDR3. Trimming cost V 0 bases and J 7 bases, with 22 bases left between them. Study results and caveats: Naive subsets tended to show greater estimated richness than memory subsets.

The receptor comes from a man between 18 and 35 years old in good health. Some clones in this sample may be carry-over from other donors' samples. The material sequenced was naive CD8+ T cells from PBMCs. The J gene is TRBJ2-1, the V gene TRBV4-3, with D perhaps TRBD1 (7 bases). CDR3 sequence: CASSQDRAGTALSNEQFF. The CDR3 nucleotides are TGCGCCAGCAGCCAAGATCGTGCGGGGACAGCCTTGAGTAATGAGCAGTTCTTC.